The clone carrying this T cell receptor beta chain was found many times. Its antigen is still unknown. This entry is derived from a study of response to subunit inactivated influenza vaccine. Study findings and constraints: Authors suggested seasonal influenza vaccinations each recruit few new T cells.

Each CDR3 protein is one row after TCRdb ran MiXCR on the RT-PCR reads. The sample contains some 300,000 distinct CDR3 sequences, 20% to 25% of which appear only once. Trimming cost V 5 bases and J 4 bases, with 10 bases left between them. Germline V CDR1 and CDR2: DFQATT, SNEGSKA (reference sequence). This CDR3 spans 12 amino acids. The chain joins TRBV20-1 to TRBJ2-3; D remains unclear. Sequenced material: PBMCs from blood, taken less than 22 months after vaccination. The receptor was derived from a man aged 50 to 69 who received an inactivated influenza vaccine. Here the CDR3 reads CSAYIGADTQYF. The CDR3 coding sequence is TGCAGTGCTTATATTGGGGCAGATACGCAGTATTTT.